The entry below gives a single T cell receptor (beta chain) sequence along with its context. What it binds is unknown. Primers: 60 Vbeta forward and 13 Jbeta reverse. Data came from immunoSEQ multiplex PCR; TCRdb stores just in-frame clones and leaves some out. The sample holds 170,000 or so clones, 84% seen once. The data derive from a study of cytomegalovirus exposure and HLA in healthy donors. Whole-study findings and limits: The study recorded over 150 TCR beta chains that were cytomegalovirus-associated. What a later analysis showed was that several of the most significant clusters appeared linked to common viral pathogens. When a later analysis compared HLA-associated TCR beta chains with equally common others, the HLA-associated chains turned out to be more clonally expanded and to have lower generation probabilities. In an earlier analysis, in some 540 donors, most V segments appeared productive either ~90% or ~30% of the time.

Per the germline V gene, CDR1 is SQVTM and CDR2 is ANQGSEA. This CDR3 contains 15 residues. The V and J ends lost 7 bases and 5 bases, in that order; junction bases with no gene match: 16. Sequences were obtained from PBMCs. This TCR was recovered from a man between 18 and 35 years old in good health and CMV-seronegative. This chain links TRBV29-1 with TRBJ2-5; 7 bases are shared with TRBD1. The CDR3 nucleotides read TGCAGCGCAGGACTCCCCGGGACAGCATACGAGACCCAGTACTTC. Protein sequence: CSAGLPGTAYETQYF.